Following are 26 T cell receptor beta chains from one sample sequenced in a study of T cell repertoires in cytomegalovirus infection. In TCRdb, the reads were re-called with MiXCR into one record per CDR3 protein. The sample records fewer than 700,000 distinct CDR3 sequences, more than 20% being singletons. The sequenced material came from CD8+ T cells from PBMCs. All receptors derive from a human donor in good health (CMV status not recorded). Some clones in this sample may be carry-over from other donors' samples.

This clonotype was counted between two and nine times. V is TRBV12-5 and J is TRBJ1-2, with D hard to call. Germline lookup yields CDR1 LGHNT and CDR2 FRNRAP. Trimming took off 1 base at V and 6 bases at J, with 9 bases between the two ends. The CDR3 has 13 amino acids. As DNA, the CDR3 is TGTGCTAGTGGTTTGGGGGTCGTCGATGGCTACACCTTC. It translates to CASGLGVVDGYTF. The variable domain in full, completed from reference TRBV12-5 and TRBJ1-2, reads DARVTQTPRHKVTEMGQEVTMRCQPILGHNTVFWYRQTMMQGLELLAYFRNRAPLDDSGMPKDRFSAEMPDATLATLKIQPSEPRDSAVYFCASGLGVVDGYTFGSGTRLTVV.

The CDR3 here is CASSQDPRTSTDTQYF. CDR3 coding DNA: TGCGCCAGCAGCCAAGATCCTCGGACAAGCACAGATACGCAGTATTTT. The V and J genes are TRBV4-1 and TRBJ2-3, with D perhaps matching TRBD1 (5 bases). CDR1 MGHRA and CDR2 YSYEKL come from the germline V gene. The CDR3 contains 16 residues. V dropped 0 bases and J dropped 0 bases, with 10 bases sitting between them.

This clonotype was picked up a small number of times. This rearrangement joins TRBV20-1 to TRBJ2-5; D is ambiguous. The CDR3 sequence is 15 residues long. V was cut by 0 bases and J by 4 bases, with 15 bases left in between. Germline values: CDR1 DFQATT, CDR2 SNEGSKA (reference sequence). The CDR3 nucleotides are TGCAGTGCTAGAGATCTAGGACCCAGTGCAGAGACCCAGTACTTC. This encodes CSARDLGPSAETQYF.

V is TRBV4-1 and J is TRBJ2-2; D possibly matches TRBD1 or TRBD2 (5 bases each). The germline V and J ends were trimmed by 3 bases and 0 bases, with 8 bases remaining between them. Germline assignment: CDR1 MGHRA and CDR2 YSYEKL. This CDR3 has 15 residues. CDR3: CASSQRGPNTGELFF. The CDR3 nucleotides read TGCGCCAGCAGCCAGAGGGGACCGAACACCGGGGAGCTGTTTTTT.

The rearrangement links TRBV10-2 to TRBJ1-4; 8 nucleotides line up with TRBD1. Germline V gives CDR1 WSHSY, CDR2 SAAADI. There are 14 residues in the CDR3. With V trimmed by 0 bases and J by 11 bases, 5 bases remained unmatched. The chain's CDR3 is CASSESGQGGKLFF. CDR3 in DNA: TGCGCCAGCAGTGAGTCCGGACAGGGCGGGAAACTGTTTTTT.

The chain employs TRBV5-4 and TRBJ2-7; 7 nucleotides line up with TRBD2. CDR3 size: 15 residues. V gave up 2 bases and J gave up 1 base; unmatched junction bases: 6. Germline CDR1 is SGHNT and CDR2 is YYREEE (reference sequence). This CDR3 reads CASSFDGGRSYEQYF. As DNA, the CDR3 is TGTGCCAGCAGCTTTGACGGGGGGAGATCCTACGAGCAGTACTTC.

This clonotype was detected a few times. The chain combines TRBV2 with TRBJ2-1; the D call may be TRBD1 or TRBD2 (5 bases each). Trimming removed 4 bases from V and 15 bases from J, with 13 bases in between. The CDR3 has 11 residues. CDR1 is SNHLY, CDR2 FYNNEI, per germline. DNA for the CDR3: TGTGCCAGCAGTGGGGTCGGGGACCCGTTCTTC. Translating it yields CASSGVGDPFF.

A few counts support this clonotype. At one of its ends the junction is not consistent with the germline gene, which may arise from a read error. This chain uses TRBV4-1 with TRBJ1-2; no clear D gene. The germline CDR1 and CDR2 sequences are MGHRA and YSYEKL. The CDR3 sequence is 13 residues long. CDR3 residues: CASRQDLNYGYTF. The CDR3 bases are TGCGCCAGCAGACAAGATCTCAACTATGGCTACACCTTC.

There are many counts of this clonotype. The rearrangement uses TRBV7-2 and TRBJ2-1; D might be TRBD2 (6 bases). The V gene's germline CDR1 is SGHTA and CDR2 FQGNSA. V lost 5 bases and J lost 8, with 16 bases in between. This CDR3 spans 14 amino acids. CDR3 in DNA: TGTGCCAGCAGCCCCTTGGGGGGACTCTATGAGCAGTTCTTC. Translating gives CASSPLGGLYEQFF. The full variable domain, rest sourced from reference TRBV7-2 and TRBJ2-1, is GAGVSQSPSNKVTEKGKDVELRCDPISGHTALYWYRQSLGQGLEFLIYFQGNSAPDKSGLPSDRFSAERTGGSVSTLTIQRTQQEDSAVYLCASSPLGGLYEQFFGPGTRLTVL.

The rearrangement links TRBV28 to TRBJ2-1, with 7 bases fitting TRBD1. Germline V gene sequence: CDR1 MDHEN, CDR2 SYDVKM. The J segment lost 2 bases and the V segment lost 1 base, leaving 2 bases of the junction unmatched. There are 15 residues in the CDR3. The CDR3 protein is CASSLYTGAYNEQFF. The CDR3 DNA reads TGTGCCAGCAGTTTATATACAGGGGCCTACAATGAGCAGTTCTTC.

This clonotype was counted a few times. The V gene is TRBV12-3 or TRBV12-4, the J gene TRBJ2-3, with D possibly being TRBD1 (6 bases). The length of the CDR3 is 13 residues. The V end lost 7 bases, the J end lost 3 bases, and 11 bases lay between the germline ends. CDR3 protein: CASTTGRTDTQYF. The CDR3, as DNA: TGTGCCAGCACCACAGGGCGAACAGATACGCAGTATTTT.

This clonotype was counted a single time. The rearrangement joins TRBV5-5 to TRBJ2-5; TRBD2 might be the D (6 bases). V lost 3 bases and J 3 bases, leaving 9 bases between the germline ends. The CDR3 loop spans 13 amino acids. Germline-derived CDR1 and CDR2 are SGHKS and YYEKEE (reference sequence). The CDR3 DNA is TGTGCCAGCAGCTCGGGACTCAAAGAGACCCAGTACTTC. This codes for CASSSGLKETQYF. Full variable domain (rest looked up from reference TRBV5-5 and TRBJ2-5): DAGVTQSPTHLIKTRGQQVTLRCSPISGHKSVSWYQQVLGQGPQFIFQYYEKEERGRGNFPDRFSARQFPNYSSELNVNALLLGDSALYLCASSSGLKETQYFGPGTRLLVL.

There are many counts of this clonotype. The chain couples TRBV7-6 to TRBJ1-1, with no clear D. CDR3 length: 14 residues. Germline V gives CDR1 SGHVS, CDR2 FNYEAQ. V was shortened by 1 base and J by 5 bases, with 11 bases between the two germline ends. In DNA, the CDR3 is TGTGCCAGCAGCTTAGGATTCTCGAATACTGAAGCTTTCTTT. Protein product: CASSLGFSNTEAFF.

This clonotype came up a few times. The V gene is TRBV28, the J gene TRBJ2-5; D may be TRBD1 (6 bases). This CDR3 contains 14 residues. The V gene's germline CDR1 is MDHEN and CDR2 SYDVKM. The V end was cut by 6 bases, the J end by 5 bases, with 16 bases between. The CDR3 loop is CASRIPTGHETQYF. The CDR3, as DNA: TGTGCCAGCAGAATACCAACAGGGCACGAGACCCAGTACTTC.

This clonotype has more than one count but fewer than ten. This chain links TRBV15 with TRBJ2-2; D could derive from TRBD1 or TRBD2 (5 bases each). V lost 4 bases and J 5 bases, leaving 8 bases between the germline ends. Per germline, CDR1 LNHNV and CDR2 YYDKDF (reference sequence). The CDR3 is made up of 13 amino acids. This CDR3 reads CATSKRGTGELFF. CDR3 coding DNA: TGTGCCACCAGCAAGAGGGGAACCGGGGAGCTGTTTTTT.

The sample holds a few counts of this clonotype. V is TRBV7-9 and J is TRBJ2-1, with TRBD1 as a possible D gene (5 bases). There are 12 residues in the CDR3. Trimming removed 9 bases at V and 4 bases at J, with 10 bases between. Per germline, CDR1 SEHNR and CDR2 FQNEAQ (reference sequence). The CDR3 DNA reads TGTGCCAGTTATCAGGGATACAATGAGCAGTTCTTC. Its protein is CASYQGYNEQFF.

This clonotype was detected only a few times. The rearrangement joins TRBV28 to TRBJ2-7, with 9 bases lining up with TRBD1. CDR1 is MDHEN, CDR2 SYDVKM, per germline. Unmatched junction bases numbered 15, after V lost 5 bases and J lost 7 bases. The CDR3 is 16 residues long. The CDR3 region is CASSARDREIIGEQYV. CDR3 in DNA: TGTGCCAGCAGTGCCCGGGACAGGGAAATCATTGGGGAGCAGTACGTC.

The table lists this clonotype with a few counts. The V and J genes are TRBV24-1 and TRBJ2-3; TRBD2 aligns across 10 bases. This CDR3 has 16 amino acids. V shed 1 base, J shed 0 bases, and the junction held 0 bases outside the gene matches. CDR1 is KGHDR, CDR2 SFDVKD, per germline. CDR3 sequence (DNA): TGTGCCACCAGTGATTTAGCGGGGGGGAGCACAGATACGCAGTATTTT. It is translated as CATSDLAGGSTDTQYF.

This clonotype came up a few times. This chain links TRBV6-5 with TRBJ1-1; 7 bases match TRBD1. Germline CDR1 reads MNHEY; CDR2 reads SVGAGI. The V gene end was trimmed by 6 bases and the J gene end by 5 bases; junction bases not matched to a gene: 6. The CDR3 is 13 residues long. The CDR3 region has the DNA TGTGCCAGCAGCACAGGGGTTCGAACTGAAGCTTTCTTT. Protein sequence: CASSTGVRTEAFF.

This clonotype was detected ten times or more. The chain is built from TRBV28 and TRBJ2-2; maybe TRBD2 (6 bases). The germline V and J ends were trimmed by 7 bases and 2 bases, with 14 bases remaining between them. The CDR3 covers 15 residues. Germline CDR1 and CDR2: MDHEN and SYDVKM. CDR3 in amino acids: CASTPGGDNTGELFF. CDR3 nucleotides: TGTGCCAGCACCCCCGGAGGGGATAACACCGGGGAGCTGTTTTTT.

There are many counts of this clonotype. This chain joins TRBV7-8 and TRBJ2-7, with a possible D match to TRBD1 (5 bases). The CDR3 length is 14 residues. V lost 0 bases and J 1 base, leaving 7 bases between the germline ends. Germline CDR1 and CDR2: SGHVS and FQNEAQ. DNA for the CDR3: TGTGCCAGCAGCTTAGCGGGGCGTTCCTACGAGCAGTACTTC. This codes for CASSLAGRSYEQYF. Supplemented by reference TRBV7-8 and TRBJ2-7, the full variable domain reads GAGVSQSPRYKVAKRGQDVALRCDPISGHVSLFWYQQALGQGPEFLTYFQNEAQLDKSGLPSDRFFAERPEGSVSTLKIQRTQQEDSAVYLCASSLAGRSYEQYFGPGTRLTVT.

The rearrangement joins TRBV29-1 to TRBJ2-3; TRBD1 agrees at 7 bases. Germline CDR1 is SQVTM and CDR2 is ANQGSEA. Trimming removed 4 bases from V and 2 bases from J; junction bases left unmatched: 12. The CDR3 contains 16 residues. The CDR3 protein is CSVVLRAGGNTDTQYF. CDR3 nucleotides: TGCAGCGTTGTACTACGTGCAGGGGGAAACACAGATACGCAGTATTTT.

The chain uses TRBV5-6 and TRBJ2-5; possibly TRBD1 for D (5 bases). The CDR3 runs 15 residues. Per the germline V gene, CDR1 is SGHDT and CDR2 is YYEEEE. V dropped 4 bases and J dropped 5 bases, with 18 bases sitting between them. The DNA of the CDR3 is TGTGCCAGCAGCACAGGAGACGATTCCTGGGAGACCCAGTACTTC. Translation: CASSTGDDSWETQYF.

The table lists this clonotype with many counts. The chain has TRBV7-2 and TRBJ2-5, with TRBD1 as a possible D gene (6 bases). In germline, CDR1 is SGHTA, CDR2 FQGNSA. V gave up 5 bases and J gave up 1 base, with 14 bases separating them. The length of the CDR3 is 15 residues. The CDR3 sequence: CASSAPGTLQETQYF. CDR3 nucleotide sequence: TGTGCCAGCAGCGCCCCCGGGACACTCCAAGAGACCCAGTACTTC.

This CDR3 reads CSVESGANTEAFF. The CDR3 DNA follows: TGCAGCGTTGAATCAGGGGCGAACACTGAAGCTTTCTTT. The chain carries TRBV29-1 and TRBJ1-1; TRBD1 might be the D (6 bases). The CDR3 loop spans 13 amino acids. Germline V gives CDR1 SQVTM, CDR2 ANQGSEA. V lost 2 bases to trimming and J lost 1 base, with 8 bases between them.

This sequence joins TRBV20-1 and TRBJ2-7; the match to TRBD2 covers 10 bases. The CDR3 extends over 16 amino acids. The junction had 12 bases not matched to a gene; V was cut back by 6 bases and J by 1 base. CDR1 is DFQATT and CDR2 is SNEGSKA in the germline V gene (reference sequence). CDR3 nucleotides: TGCAGTGCGAGAATGAGGACTAGCGGACGATCCTACGAGCAGTACTTC. Its translation: CSARMRTSGRSYEQYF.